The source of this T cell receptor delta chain is a study of γδ T cells in repeated Plasmodium falciparum infection. Overall study results and limits: In Vdelta2-negative, largely Vdelta1+, gammadelta repertoires, repeated controlled infections appeared to drive clonal selection waves. Over time and infection, Vgamma9/Vdelta2+ repertoires remained highly stable and polyclonal.

TCRdb applied CATT to the multiplex PCR reads for clone calling. The sample records around 89,000 delta-chain clones, around 1.4% being singletons. Concerning this clone itself: Its antigen is currently unknown. The protein held in TCRdb is that of a much larger clone and does not match this DNA's translation at residue 4, likely because of a read error; the protein shown is translated from the DNA.

The CDR3 runs to 16 residues. The V gene's germline CDR1 is GEAIGNYY and CDR2 EKD. V dropped 6 bases and J dropped 2; count of bases not matched to a gene: 13. Flow sorting of PBMC yielded separate Vgamma9/Vdelta2+ and Vdelta2-negative gammadelta T cell populations for bulk repertoire analysis. This TCR was sampled from a pool of human donors (malaria-infected and uninfected, not separated). The sample comprised gamma-delta T cells from blood. The chain employs TRDV2 and TRDJ1, with 8 bases aligning to TRDD3. No J segment appears in TCRdb, so it was assigned here by matching the sequence to germline. CDR3 sequence: CACRKRGYLPTDKLIF. In DNA form, the CDR3 reads TGTGCCTGTCGCAAGCGGGGATACCTCCCTACCGATAAACTCATCTTT.